Sequencing of this TCR beta chain was carried out in a study of blood T cell repertoires in COVID-19. Study in general: Italy, Spain and the United States were the sources of the convalescent and acute COVID-19 samples.

Sequencing used immunoSEQ multiplex PCR; TCRdb keeps in-frame clones, though not all of them. Among around 300,000 clones, roughly nine tenths were seen once, and the ten largest hold 2% to 2.5%. Germline V gives CDR1 SGDLS, CDR2 YYNGEE. V was shortened by 0 bases and J by 4 bases, with 13 bases between the two germline ends. The CDR3 has 15 amino acids. The TCR comes from a young woman who had recovered from COVID-19. Sequencing input: PBMCs or T cells enriched from blood (not recorded which). J is TRBJ2-5 and V is TRBV9; weak D call: TRBD2 (6 bases). CDR3 in DNA: TGTGCCAGCAGCGTAGGTGGAGGGGTCGGAGAGACCCAGTACTTC. This codes for CASSVGGGVGETQYF. The variable domain in full, completed from reference TRBV9 and TRBJ2-5, reads DSGVTQTPKHLITATGQRVTLRCSPRSGDLSVYWYQQSLDQGLQFLIQYYNGEERAKGNILERFSAQQFPDLHSELNLSSLELGDSALYFCASSVGGGVGETQYFGPGTRLLVL.